This T cell receptor beta chain was recorded in a study of CD8 T cells in Susac syndrome. With random hexamers, about 0.45 to 1 ug RNA was reverse transcribed. A multiplex approach, immunoSEQ multiplex PCR, amplified TCR beta CDR3 across 54 Vbeta and 13 Jbeta. TCRdb recomputed calls from the immunoSEQ multiplex PCR reads with MiXCR, one row per CDR3 protein. Of 110,000 or so distinct CDR3 sequences in the sample, about 90% were seen once. Study findings and constraints: It was acknowledged in the study that its TCR sequencing and HLA analysis involved a relatively small number of individuals.

Sequencing of TCR beta was undertaken in CD8+ and CD4+ T cells derived from blood. Controls comprised healthy donors matched for age and sex. In regard to this clonotype: Its specificity is unknown.

From germline, CDR1 is SGHTA and CDR2 FQGNSA. There are 15 residues in the CDR3. Germline trimming cut 5 bases from V and 14 bases from J; bases unmatched to any gene: 20. The genes are TRBV7-2 and TRBJ1-1; 7 nucleotides align to TRBD1. Sequencing was performed on CD4+ T cells from PBMCs. This TCR came from a human donor in good health. The CDR3: CASSLTLTGAPVDFF. CDR3 DNA: TGTGCCAGCAGCCTCACGTTAACAGGGGCGCCGGTCGACTTCTTT.